Reported below is one T cell receptor beta chain. Antigen specificity is unknown. The data were obtained in a study of cytomegalovirus exposure and HLA in healthy donors. Findings and caveats of the study: In a later analysis, V- and J-gene trimming of beta chains associated with a DCLRE1C missense variant, replicated independently. Cytomegalovirus association was listed for 150 or so TCR beta chains. An analysis done earlier found most TCR beta V segments productive about 90% or about 30% of the time.

Primers included in the PCR were 60 Vbeta and 13 Jbeta primers. The method was immunoSEQ multiplex PCR; TCRdb's version includes in-frame clones alone and lacks a portion of them. In the table there are about 130,000 clones, about four fifths of which are singletons. Germline loops: CDR1 SGHDT, CDR2 YYEEEE. This CDR3 is 12 amino acids long. With 1 base removed from V and 7 bases from J, the gap between germline ends came to 8 bases. This chain links TRBV5-6 with TRBJ1-1; a possible D gene is TRBD1 (5 bases). The sequencing input was PBMCs. This sequence was found in a male donor in good health and CMV-seropositive. CDR3 DNA: TGTGCCAGCAGCTTGTCGACAGATGAAGCTTTCTTT. Translation gives CASSLSTDEAFF. Variable domain in full (rest from reference TRBV5-6 and TRBJ1-1): DAGVTQSPTHLIKTRGQQVTLRCSPKSGHDTVSWYQQALGQGPQFIFQYYEEEERQRGNFPDRFSGHQFPNYSSELNVNALLLGDSALYLCASSLSTDEAFFGQGTRLTVV.